One TCR beta chain is described in this entry. Its specificity is not known. The data are from a study of CD8 T cells in ankylosing spondylitis. Findings and caveats of the study: Made up of under 10 highly homologous variants, a TCR beta motif appeared characteristic of ankylosing spondylitis blood. Clones linked with disease were CD8+ and fairly uncommon in the peripheral blood. Matched ankylosing spondylitis synovial fluid reportedly contained a significantly enriched population of disease-linked clones.

This CDR3 is built from 14 residues. Germline values: CDR1 LGHDT, CDR2 YNNKEL (reference sequence). The V gene end was trimmed by 1 base and the J gene end by 6 bases; junction bases not matched to a gene: 3. Quantitative 5'-RACE with molecular barcodes produced the TCR beta libraries. Using its own MiXCR run on the 5' RACE reads, TCRdb lists one record per CDR3 protein. The table has 220,000 or so distinct CDR3 sequences, more than 9% seen once; the top ten hold roughly a fifth. The source is a male donor with ankylosing spondylitis or in good health (not recorded which). The chain employs TRBV3-1 and TRBJ2-7; TRBD1 agrees at 10 bases. The sequenced sample consisted of blood, either unsorted or a sorted T cell fraction (not recorded which). The CDR3 spells CASSQVGQGVEQYF. In DNA, the CDR3 is TGTGCCAGCAGCCAAGTAGGACAGGGGGTCGAGCAGTACTTC.